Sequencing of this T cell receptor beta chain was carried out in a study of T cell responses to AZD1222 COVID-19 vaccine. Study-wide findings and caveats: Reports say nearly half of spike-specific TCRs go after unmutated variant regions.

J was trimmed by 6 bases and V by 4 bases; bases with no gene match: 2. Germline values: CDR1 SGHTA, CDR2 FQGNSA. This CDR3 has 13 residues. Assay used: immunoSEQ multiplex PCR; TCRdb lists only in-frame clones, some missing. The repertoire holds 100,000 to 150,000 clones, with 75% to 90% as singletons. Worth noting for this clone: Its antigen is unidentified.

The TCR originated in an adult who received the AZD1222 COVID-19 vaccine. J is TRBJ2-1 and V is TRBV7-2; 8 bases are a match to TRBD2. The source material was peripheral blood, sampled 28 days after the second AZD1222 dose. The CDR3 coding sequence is TGTGCCAGCAGCTCACTAGCGGCCAATGAGCAGTTCTTC. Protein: CASSSLAANEQFF.